A single TCR beta chain is shown here with its context. Its antigen is not known. CDR1 is SNHLY and CDR2 is FYNNEI in the germline V gene. CDR3 length: 14 amino acids. The V end was cut by 3 bases, the J end by 7 bases, with 13 bases between. The record originates from a study of T cell responses to AZD1222 COVID-19 vaccine. The study's findings and limits: A mostly white British donor set with more females was recruited, and clonal diversity was possibly underestimated. Increases in Spike-specific TCR breadth and depth were seen after two AZD1222 doses.

Repertoires were generated with immunoSEQ multiplex PCR, while TCRdb's copy carries only in-frame clones and drops some. The sample shows 150,000 to 200,000 clones, under 95% of them seen only once. Here the sequenced sample was peripheral blood, taken on day 0 of AZD1222 vaccination. The rearrangement links TRBV2 to TRBJ1-5; unclear D gene. The origin of this receptor is an adult in good health. CDR3 sequence reads: CASSDSTLRQPQHF. CDR3 DNA sequence: TGTGCCAGCAGTGATTCGACCCTGAGACAGCCCCAGCATTTT.